Included here is one TCR beta chain sequence, with context. This clone was recorded only once. The antigen it binds to is not known. Per-base qualities were not stored, and no clone one base away is much larger. These data originate in a study of blood T cell repertoires in COVID-19 (dated by TCRdb to 2018 to 2021). About the investigation overall: The collaborator samples originated in the United States, Italy and Spain and spanned the acute and convalescent phases of COVID-19. The prospective study material was composed of cDNA or gDNA derived from T cells, B-cell-depleted T cells, or PBMCs. Subjects who had been exposed to COVID-19, were actively infected with it, or had recovered from it provided the deeply sampled blood TCRbeta repertoires that made up the dataset. The repertoires were released in a freely available public database intended as a resource for research on the immune response to SARS-CoV-2. The samples were drawn from two sources: the first 160 participants of the ongoing ImmuneRACE study, and 1,000 to 1,500 subjects contributed by 6 global collaborators. Sample metadata almost always included a de-identified subject ID, COVID-19 status, age in years and sex. Where HLA class I and class II types were available, the types were taken from metadata supplied by the sample provider, not from assay-based typing. Broader findings and caveats from the paper: The quantity of clinical and demographic metadata differed by source and by participant and was supplied without curation.

TCRbeta CDR3 regions were amplified from genomic DNA using the immunoSEQ Assay, a bias-controlled multiplex PCR. The original methods were these. Nucleated cell counts per sample were estimated from amplification of reference gene primers within the assay. Sequence reads were collapsed and filtered to measure the absolute abundance of every unique TCRbeta CDR3 rearrangement. For each sample, productive Simpson clonality was calculated as the square root of Simpson's diversity index over productive rearrangements. TCRdb limited this immuneACCESS table to in-frame rearrangements with V and J called. A share of clones is missing; checked studies link under half to unresolved V genes, and the rest is unexplained. That table furnishes V, J and clone size, whereas the DNA furnished D and trimming. The sample table holds about 120,000 clones, of which 88% were seen once. 0.88% of the sample comes from the top ten.

Collaborating institutions collected whole blood in K2EDTA tubes following their own protocols. Collaborator samples were shipped for TCRbeta analysis as frozen whole blood, isolated PBMCs, or DNA extracted from either sample type. This TCR derives from a woman aged 50 to 60 with active or convalescent COVID-19. Material: peripheral blood.

This receptor has the CDR3 CASALIRSPLHF. In nucleotides, the sequence is TGTGCCAGCGCACTGATCAGGTCACCCCTCCACTTT. The V and J genes are TRBV27 and TRBJ1-6; no D segment can be confidently identified. The CDR3 runs 12 amino acids, cysteine and phenylalanine included. Only CDR3 DNA is held: 36 bases, read in frame from base 1. The germline V gene (reference sequence) sets CDR1 to MNHEY and CDR2 to SMNVEV. V and J lose 8 bases and 10 bases, and a span of 12 bases separates them.